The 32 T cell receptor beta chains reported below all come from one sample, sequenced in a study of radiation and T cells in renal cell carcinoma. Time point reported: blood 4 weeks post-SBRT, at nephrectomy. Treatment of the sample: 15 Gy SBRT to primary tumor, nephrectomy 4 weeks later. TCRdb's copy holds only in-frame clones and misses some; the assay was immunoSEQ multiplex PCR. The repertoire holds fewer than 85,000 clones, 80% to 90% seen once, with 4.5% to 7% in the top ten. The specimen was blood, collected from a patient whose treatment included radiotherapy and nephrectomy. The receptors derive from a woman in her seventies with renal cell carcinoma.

The CDR3: CASRLKPTGNYGYTF. In nucleotides, the CDR3 is TGTGCCAGCAGACTTAAGCCTACAGGAAACTATGGCTACACCTTC. The chain couples TRBV6-5 to TRBJ1-2, with D tentatively TRBD1 (5 bases). V was pared by 6 bases and J by 2 bases, with 16 bases between. This CDR3 spans 15 amino acids. Germline lookup yields CDR1 MNHEY and CDR2 SVGAGI.

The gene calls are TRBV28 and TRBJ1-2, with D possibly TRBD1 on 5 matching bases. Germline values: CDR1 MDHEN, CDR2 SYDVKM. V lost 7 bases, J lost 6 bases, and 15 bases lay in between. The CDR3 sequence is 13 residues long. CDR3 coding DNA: TGTGCCAGCACCAGAGTCAGGGCCCATGGCTACACCTTC. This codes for CASTRVRAHGYTF.

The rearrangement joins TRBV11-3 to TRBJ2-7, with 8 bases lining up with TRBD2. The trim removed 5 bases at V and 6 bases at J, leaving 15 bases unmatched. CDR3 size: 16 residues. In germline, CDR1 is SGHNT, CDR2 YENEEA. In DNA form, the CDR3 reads TGTGCCAGCAGCGATCGCCCGCGGGGGGCAAAAAGCGAGCAGTACTTC. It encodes CASSDRPRGAKSEQYF.

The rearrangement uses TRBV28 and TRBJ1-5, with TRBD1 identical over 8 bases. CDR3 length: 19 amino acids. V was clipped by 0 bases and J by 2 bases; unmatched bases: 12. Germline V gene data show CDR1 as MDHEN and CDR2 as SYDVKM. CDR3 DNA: TGTGCCAGCAGTTTATGGACACTTATGGACAGGGTTGGCAATCAGCCCCAGCATTTT. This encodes CASSLWTLMDRVGNQPQHF.

The CDR3: CAFHRGPYEQYF. The CDR3 nucleotides read TGTGCCTTCCACAGGGGGCCCTACGAGCAGTACTTC. The chain joins TRBV30 to TRBJ2-7; TRBD1 aligns across 9 bases. This CDR3 is 12 amino acids long. Germline V CDR1 and CDR2: GTSNPN, SVGIG (reference sequence). Trimming removed 7 bases from V and 2 bases from J; junction bases left unmatched: 3.

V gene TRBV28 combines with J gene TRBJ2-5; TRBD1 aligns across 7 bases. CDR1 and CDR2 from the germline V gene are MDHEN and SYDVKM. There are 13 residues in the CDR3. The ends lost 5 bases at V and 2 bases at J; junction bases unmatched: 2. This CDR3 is CASSPGGQETQYF. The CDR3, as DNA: TGTGCCAGCAGTCCAGGGGGTCAAGAGACCCAGTACTTC.

The CDR3 bases are TGTGCCAGCAGGGACCTGACAGGGGGAAATTCACCCCTCCACTTT. It yields the protein CASRDLTGGNSPLHF. The V call is TRBV6-1, the J call TRBJ1-6, with 9 bases aligning to TRBD1. With V trimmed by 6 bases and J by 7 bases, 7 bases remained unmatched. Germline lookup yields CDR1 MNHNS and CDR2 SASEGT. The CDR3 covers 15 residues.

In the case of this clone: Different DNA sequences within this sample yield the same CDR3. The CDR3 spells CASSQGQGRNTIYF. The CDR3 DNA is TGCGCCAGCAGCCAAGGGCAGGGTCGAAACACCATATATTTT. The V gene is TRBV4-1, the J gene TRBJ1-3; tentatively, D is TRBD1 (5 bases). CDR1 is MGHRA and CDR2 is YSYEKL in the germline V gene. V lost 1 base and J lost 5, with 9 bases in between. The CDR3 spans 14 residues.

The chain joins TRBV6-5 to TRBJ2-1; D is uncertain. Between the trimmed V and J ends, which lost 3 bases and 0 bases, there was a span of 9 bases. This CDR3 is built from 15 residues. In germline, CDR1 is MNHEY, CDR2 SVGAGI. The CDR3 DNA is TGTGCCAGCAGTTATGGGTTTAGCTCCTACAATGAGCAGTTCTTC. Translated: CASSYGFSSYNEQFF.

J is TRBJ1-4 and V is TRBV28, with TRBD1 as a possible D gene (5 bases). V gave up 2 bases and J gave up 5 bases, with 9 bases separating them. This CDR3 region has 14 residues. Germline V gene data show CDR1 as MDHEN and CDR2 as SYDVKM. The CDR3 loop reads CASSLQGQNEKLFF. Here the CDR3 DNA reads TGTGCCAGCAGTTTACAGGGTCAAAATGAAAAACTGTTTTTT.

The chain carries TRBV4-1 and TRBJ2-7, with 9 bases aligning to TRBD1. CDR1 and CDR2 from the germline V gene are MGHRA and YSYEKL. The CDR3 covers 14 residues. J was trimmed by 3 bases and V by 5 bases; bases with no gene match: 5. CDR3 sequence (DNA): TGCGCCAGCAGCTTCACGGACAGGGGCTACGAGCAGTACTTC. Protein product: CASSFTDRGYEQYF.

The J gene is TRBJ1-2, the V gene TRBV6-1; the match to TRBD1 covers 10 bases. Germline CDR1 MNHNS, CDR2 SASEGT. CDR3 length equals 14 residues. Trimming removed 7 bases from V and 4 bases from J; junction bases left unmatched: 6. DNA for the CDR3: TGTGCCAGCACCTTGGACAGGGGGGGCTATGGCTACACCTTC. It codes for CASTLDRGGYGYTF.

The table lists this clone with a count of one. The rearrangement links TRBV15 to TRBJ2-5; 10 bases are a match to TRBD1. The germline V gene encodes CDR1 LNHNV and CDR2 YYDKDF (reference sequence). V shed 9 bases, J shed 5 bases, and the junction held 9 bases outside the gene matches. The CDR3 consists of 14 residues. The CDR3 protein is CATSRQGAGETQYF. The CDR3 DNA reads TGTGCCACTTCTAGACAGGGGGCAGGTGAGACCCAGTACTTC.

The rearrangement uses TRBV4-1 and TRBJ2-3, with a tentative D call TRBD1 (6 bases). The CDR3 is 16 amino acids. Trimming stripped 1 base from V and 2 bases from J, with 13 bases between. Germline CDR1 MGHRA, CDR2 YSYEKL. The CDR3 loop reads CASSQGGTYYTDTQYF. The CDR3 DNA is TGCGCCAGCAGCCAAGGAGGGACATACTACACAGATACGCAGTATTTT.

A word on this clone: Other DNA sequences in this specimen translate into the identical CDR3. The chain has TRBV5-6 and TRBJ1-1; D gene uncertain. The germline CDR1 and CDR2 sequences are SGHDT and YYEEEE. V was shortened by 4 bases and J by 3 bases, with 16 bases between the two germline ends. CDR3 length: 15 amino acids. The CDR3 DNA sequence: TGTGCCAGCAGCCTGAGGGTAGGCTGGGACACTGAAGCTTTCTTT. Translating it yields CASSLRVGWDTEAFF.

CDR3 sequence reads: CAWDRRGNQPQHF. CDR3 in DNA: TGTGCCTGGGACCGCAGGGGGAATCAGCCCCAGCATTTT. The gene calls are TRBV30 and TRBJ1-5, with 7 bases that match TRBD1. V lost 5 bases and J lost 4; bases outside the gene matches: 5. Germline V lookup: CDR1 GTSNPN, CDR2 SVGIG (reference sequence). The CDR3 is 13 amino acids. Looking up the rest from reference TRBV30 and TRBJ1-5 gives the full variable domain: SQTIHQWPATLVQPVGSPLSLECTVEGTSNPNLYWYRQAAGRGLQLLFYSVGIGQISSEVPQNLSASRPQDRQFILSSKKLLLSDSGFYLCAWDRRGNQPQHFGDGTRLSIL.

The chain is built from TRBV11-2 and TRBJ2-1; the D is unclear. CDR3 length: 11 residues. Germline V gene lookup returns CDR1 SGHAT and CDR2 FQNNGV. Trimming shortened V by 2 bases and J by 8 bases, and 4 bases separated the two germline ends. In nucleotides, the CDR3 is TGTGCCAGCAGCTTAACGCATGAGCAGTTCTTC. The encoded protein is CASSLTHEQFF.

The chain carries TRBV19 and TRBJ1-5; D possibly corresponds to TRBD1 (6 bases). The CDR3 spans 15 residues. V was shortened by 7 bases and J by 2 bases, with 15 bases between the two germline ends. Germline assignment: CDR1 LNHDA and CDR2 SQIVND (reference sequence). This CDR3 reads CASTTRGAGNQPQHF. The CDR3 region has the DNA TGTGCCAGTACGACCCGGGGGGCTGGCAATCAGCCCCAGCATTTT.

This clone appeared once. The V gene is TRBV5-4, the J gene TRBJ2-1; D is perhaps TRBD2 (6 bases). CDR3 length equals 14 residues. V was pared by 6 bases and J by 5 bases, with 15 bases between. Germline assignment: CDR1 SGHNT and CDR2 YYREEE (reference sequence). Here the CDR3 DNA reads TGTGCCAGCAAGAGCGAGACTAGTGACAATGAGCAGTTCTTC. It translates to CASKSETSDNEQFF.

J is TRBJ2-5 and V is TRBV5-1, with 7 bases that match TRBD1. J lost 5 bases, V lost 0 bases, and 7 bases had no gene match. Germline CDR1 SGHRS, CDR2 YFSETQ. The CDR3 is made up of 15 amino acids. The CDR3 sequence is CASSLAGTAYETQYF. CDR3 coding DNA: TGCGCCAGCAGCTTGGCCGGGACAGCCTACGAGACCCAGTACTTC.

CDR3 DNA: TGTGCCAGCAGCTTTACGGTGACAAACACAGATACGCAGTATTTT. Amino acid sequence: CASSFTVTNTDTQYF. The V and J genes are TRBV5-6 and TRBJ2-3; D not certain. Germline assignment: CDR1 SGHDT and CDR2 YYEEEE. The V gene lost 2 bases and the J gene lost 2 bases, with 12 bases spanning the gap. The CDR3 sequence is 15 residues long.

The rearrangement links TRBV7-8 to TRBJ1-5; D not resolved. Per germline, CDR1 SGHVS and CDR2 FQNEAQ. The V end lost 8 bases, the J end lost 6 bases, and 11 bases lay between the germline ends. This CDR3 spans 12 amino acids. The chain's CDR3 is CASDPPSQPQHF. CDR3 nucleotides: TGTGCCAGCGACCCCCCCAGTCAGCCCCAGCATTTT.

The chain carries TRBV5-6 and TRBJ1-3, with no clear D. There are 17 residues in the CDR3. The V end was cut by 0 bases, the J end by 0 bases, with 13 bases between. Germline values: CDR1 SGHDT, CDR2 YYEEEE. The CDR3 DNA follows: TGTGCCAGCAGCTTGGAGGTCAGGACTCTCTCTGGAAACACCATATATTTT. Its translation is CASSLEVRTLSGNTIYF.

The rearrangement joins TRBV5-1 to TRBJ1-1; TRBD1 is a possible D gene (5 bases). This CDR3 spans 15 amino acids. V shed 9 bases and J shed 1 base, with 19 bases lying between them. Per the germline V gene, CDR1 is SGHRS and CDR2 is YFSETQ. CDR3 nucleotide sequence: TGCGCCACCTCGAGTCCCGGGACGGCGAACACTGAAGCTTTCTTT. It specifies CATSSPGTANTEAFF.

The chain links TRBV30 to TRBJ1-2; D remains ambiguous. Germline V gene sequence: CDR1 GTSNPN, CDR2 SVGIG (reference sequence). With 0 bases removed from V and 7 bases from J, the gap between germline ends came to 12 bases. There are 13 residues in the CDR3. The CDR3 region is CAWSVRALAGYTF. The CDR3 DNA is TGTGCCTGGAGTGTGAGGGCGTTAGCTGGCTACACCTTC.

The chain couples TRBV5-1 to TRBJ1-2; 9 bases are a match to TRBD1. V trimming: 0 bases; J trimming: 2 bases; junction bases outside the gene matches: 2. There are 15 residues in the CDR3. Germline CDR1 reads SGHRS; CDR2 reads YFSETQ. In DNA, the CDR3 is TGCGCCAGCAGCTTGGCCGGGACAGGGAACTATGGCTACACCTTC. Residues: CASSLAGTGNYGYTF.

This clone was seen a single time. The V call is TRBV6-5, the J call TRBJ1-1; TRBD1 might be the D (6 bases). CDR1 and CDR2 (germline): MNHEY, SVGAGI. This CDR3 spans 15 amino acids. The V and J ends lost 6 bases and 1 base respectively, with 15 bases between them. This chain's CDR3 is CASRQGPPRNTEAFF. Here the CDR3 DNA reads TGTGCCAGCAGGCAGGGGCCTCCTAGGAACACTGAAGCTTTCTTT.

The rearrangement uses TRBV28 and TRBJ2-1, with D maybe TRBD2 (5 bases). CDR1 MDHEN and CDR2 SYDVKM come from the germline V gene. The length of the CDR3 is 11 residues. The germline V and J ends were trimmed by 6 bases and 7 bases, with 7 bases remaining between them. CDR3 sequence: CASRERNEQFF. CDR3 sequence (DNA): TGTGCCAGCAGAGAGCGGAATGAGCAGTTCTTC. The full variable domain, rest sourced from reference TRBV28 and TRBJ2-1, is DVKVTQSSRYLVKRTGEKVFLECVQDMDHENMFWYRQDPGLGLRLIYFSYDVKMKEKGDIPEGYSVSREKKERFSLILESASTNQTSMYLCASRERNEQFFGPGTRLTVL.

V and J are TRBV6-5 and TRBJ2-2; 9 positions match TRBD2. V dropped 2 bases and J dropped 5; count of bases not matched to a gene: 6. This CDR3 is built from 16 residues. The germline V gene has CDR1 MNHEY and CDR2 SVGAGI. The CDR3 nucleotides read TGTGCCAGCAGTTACCGAGCGGGGGGTCGGACCGGGGAGCTGTTTTTT. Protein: CASSYRAGGRTGELFF.

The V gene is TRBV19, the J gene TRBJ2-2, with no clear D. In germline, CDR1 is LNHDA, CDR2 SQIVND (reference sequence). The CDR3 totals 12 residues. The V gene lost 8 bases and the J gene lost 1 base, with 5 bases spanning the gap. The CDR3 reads CASARNTGELFF. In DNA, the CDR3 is TGTGCCAGTGCAAGGAACACCGGGGAGCTGTTTTTT.

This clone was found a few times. The CDR3 spells CATSYGQGIGQPQHF. The CDR3 DNA reads TGTGCCACCTCTTACGGCCAGGGGATCGGTCAGCCCCAGCATTTT. V and J are TRBV19 and TRBJ1-5; a weak D match, TRBD1 (6 bases). Germline assignment: CDR1 LNHDA and CDR2 SQIVND (reference sequence). The CDR3 runs to 15 residues. Trimming removed 10 bases at V and 6 bases at J, with 22 bases between.

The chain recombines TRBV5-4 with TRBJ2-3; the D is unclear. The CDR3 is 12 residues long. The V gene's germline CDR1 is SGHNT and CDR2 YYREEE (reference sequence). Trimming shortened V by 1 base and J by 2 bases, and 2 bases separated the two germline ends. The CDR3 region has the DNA TGTGCCAGCAGCTTGTCCACAGATACGCAGTATTTT. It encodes CASSLSTDTQYF.